These 27 T cell receptor beta chains originate from one sample sequenced in a study of CD8+ T cells in alopecia areata. RNA was isolated and reverse transcribed to cDNA, the sequencing template. Clones were sequenced by immunoSEQ multiplex PCR, and TCRdb holds only the in-frame ones, with some missing. The repertoire includes some 240,000 clones, about three fifths of them detected once, and more than 0.4% sits in the top ten. The starting material was CD4+ T cells sorted from blood, obtained at week 0. These receptor sequences come from a human donor with alopecia areata.

This clone occurred a few times. The chain couples TRBV5-1 to TRBJ1-2; 9 positions match TRBD1. The CDR3 is made up of 14 amino acids. The V and J ends lost 5 bases and 9 bases, in that order; junction bases with no gene match: 11. Looked up from germline, CDR1 is SGHRS and CDR2 is YFSETQ. CDR3 in amino acids: CASRRTGQGISYTF. In nucleotides, the CDR3 is TGCGCCAGCAGGCGTACGGGACAGGGAATCAGCTACACCTTC.

The rearrangement uses TRBV5-1 and TRBJ1-5, with D perhaps TRBD1 (6 bases). Germline V CDR1 and CDR2: SGHRS, YFSETQ. The ends were cut back, 0 bases at V and 7 bases at J, with 14 bases in the middle. The CDR3 covers 15 residues. CDR3 nucleotide sequence: TGCGCCAGCAGCTTGGGCGGGACACAAGGGCAGCCCCAGCATTTT. Its translation: CASSLGGTQGQPQHF. The full variable domain, completed using reference TRBV5-1 and TRBJ1-5, is KAGVTQTPRYLIKTRGQQVTLSCSPISGHRSVSWYQQTPGQGLQFLFEYFSETQRNKGNFPGRFSGRQFSNSRSEMNVSTLELGDSALYLCASSLGGTQGQPQHFGDGTRLSIL.

The genes are TRBV5-1 and TRBJ2-7, with 7 bases identical to TRBD1. CDR1 is SGHRS and CDR2 is YFSETQ in the germline V gene. Losses at the gene ends were 2 bases for V and 2 bases for J; bases not matched to a gene: 10. There are 16 residues in the CDR3. The chain's CDR3 is CASSFGRDSLTYEQYF. Here the CDR3 DNA reads TGCGCCAGCAGCTTTGGTCGGGACAGCCTAACCTACGAGCAGTACTTC.

V gene TRBV19 combines with J gene TRBJ2-2; possibly TRBD1 or TRBD2 for D (5 bases each). V was pared by 4 bases and J by 5 bases, with 14 bases between. This CDR3 is built from 15 residues. Germline V CDR1 and CDR2: LNHDA, SQIVND (reference sequence). This chain's CDR3 is CASSRARGWTGELFF. CDR3 nucleotides: TGTGCCAGTAGTAGAGCGAGGGGCTGGACCGGGGAGCTGTTTTTT.

The chain couples TRBV29-1 to TRBJ2-4; D tentatively reads TRBD1 or TRBD2 (6 bases each). CDR1 and CDR2 from the germline V gene are SQVTM and ANQGSEA. Trimming cost V 4 bases and J 1 base, with 8 bases left between them. CDR3 size: 13 residues. CDR3 DNA: TGCAGCGTTGCGGGGGCGGCCAAAAACATTCAGTACTTC. Encoded protein: CSVAGAAKNIQYF.

V gene TRBV6-1 combines with J gene TRBJ1-4; TRBD1 matches 7 bases. The ends lost 7 bases at V and 8 bases at J; junction bases unmatched: 7. The CDR3 runs 13 residues. Looked up from germline, CDR1 is MNHNS and CDR2 is SASEGT. DNA for the CDR3: TGTGCCAGCACCTGGGACAGAGGCGAAAAACTGTTTTTT. Protein sequence: CASTWDRGEKLFF.

The chain combines TRBV7-3 with TRBJ2-3, with 15 bases aligning to TRBD2. Germline loops: CDR1 SGHTA, CDR2 FQGTGA. The CDR3 spans 16 residues. The J segment lost 4 bases and the V segment lost 5 bases, leaving 4 bases of the junction unmatched. CDR3 region: CASSLRTSGGADTQYF. Written as DNA, the CDR3 is TGTGCCAGCAGCCTCCGGACTAGCGGGGGGGCAGATACGCAGTATTTT.

The rearrangement links TRBV11-2 to TRBJ2-5; TRBD1 or TRBD2 may be the D gene (6 bases each). The germline gives CDR1 SGHAT, CDR2 FQNNGV. This CDR3 comprises 16 residues. The V gene lost 5 bases and the J gene lost 1 base, with 17 bases spanning the gap. The chain's CDR3 is CASSPLGGGSQETQYF. The CDR3 DNA reads as TGTGCCAGCAGCCCGCTAGGGGGAGGTTCCCAAGAGACCCAGTACTTC.

V and J are TRBV4-2 and TRBJ2-3, with 10 bases that match TRBD2. Germline V gives CDR1 LGHNA, CDR2 YNFKEQ. The CDR3 is 16 amino acids. V lost 1 base to trimming and J lost 2 bases; unmatched junction nucleotides: 3. CDR3 in amino acids: CASSQGAGGFTDTQYF. CDR3 nucleotide sequence: TGTGCCAGCAGCCAAGGAGCGGGGGGGTTCACAGATACGCAGTATTTT.

The gene calls are TRBV9 and TRBJ2-1, with 9 bases matching TRBD2. The ends lost 2 bases at V and 10 bases at J; junction bases unmatched: 1. CDR1 SGDLS and CDR2 YYNGEE come from the germline V gene. The CDR3 is made up of 12 amino acids. This chain's CDR3 is CASSVREGEQFF. For the CDR3, the DNA is TGTGCCAGCAGCGTGCGGGAGGGAGAGCAGTTCTTC.

The sample holds many counts of this clone. The chain carries TRBV7-2 and TRBJ1-1; a weak D match, TRBD1 (6 bases). Trimming left V 9 bases short and J 1 base short, with 12 bases between. CDR1 SGHTA and CDR2 FQGNSA come from the germline V gene. There are 13 residues in the CDR3. The CDR3 DNA sequence: TGTGCCAGTAGGGGACAACCGAACACTGAAGCTTTCTTT. It specifies CASRGQPNTEAFF.

The J gene is TRBJ1-4, the V gene TRBV5-1, with D possibly TRBD1 on 6 matching bases. Germline V gene data show CDR1 as SGHRS and CDR2 as YFSETQ. Trimming stripped 5 bases from V and 0 bases from J, with 11 bases between. This CDR3 contains 15 residues. The CDR3 nucleotides are TGCGCCAGCAGAAGACAGGCTGCAACTAATGAAAAACTGTTTTTT. Protein product: CASRRQAATNEKLFF.

This clone was picked up many times. V and J are TRBV5-4 and TRBJ2-3; TRBD1 matches 8 bases. The CDR3 is made up of 15 amino acids. Per germline, CDR1 SGHNT and CDR2 YYREEE (reference sequence). After removal of 8 bases from V and 4 bases from J, the junction contained 12 bases not matched to a gene. The CDR3 region has the DNA TGTGCCAGTGGGGCCCGGGACAGGTCGGCAGATACGCAGTATTTT. Its protein product is CASGARDRSADTQYF. Filled out from reference TRBV5-4 and TRBJ2-3, the complete variable domain reads ETGVTQSPTHLIKTRGQQVTLRCSSQSGHNTVSWYQQALGQGPQFIFQYYREEENGRGNFPPRFSGLQFPNYSSELNVNALELDDSALYLCASGARDRSADTQYFGPGTRLTVL.

The chain recombines TRBV2 with TRBJ2-5; D not certain. CDR3 size: 12 residues. CDR1 SNHLY and CDR2 FYNNEI come from the germline V gene. V was pared by 8 bases and J by 4 bases, with 11 bases between. The CDR3 sequence is CASSSRGETQYF. DNA of the CDR3: TGTGCCAGCTCGTCGAGAGGAGAGACCCAGTACTTC.

This clone was detected once. The chain carries TRBV6-1 and TRBJ2-1, with TRBD2 matching 11 bases. The J segment lost 0 bases and the V segment lost 1 base, leaving 5 bases of the junction unmatched. CDR1 is MNHNS, CDR2 SASEGT, per germline. This CDR3 is 18 amino acids long. The CDR3 DNA reads TGTGCCAGCAGTGAAGTCGGCACTAGCGGGAGCTCCTACAATGAGCAGTTCTTC. It is translated as CASSEVGTSGSSYNEQFF.

This chain joins TRBV10-3 and TRBJ2-5; 7 bases fit TRBD1. Per the germline V gene, CDR1 is ENHRY and CDR2 is SYGVKD. This CDR3 region has 14 residues. V was pared by 8 bases and J by 2 bases, with 8 bases of the junction left unmatched. CDR3 DNA: TGTGCCATCGGCACGGGACAGCTACAAGAGACCCAGTACTTC. It encodes CAIGTGQLQETQYF.

This clone was seen a single time. The gene calls are TRBV30 and TRBJ1-2; D remains ambiguous. Germline V gene data show CDR1 as GTSNPN and CDR2 as SVGIG (reference sequence). Trimming pared 5 bases from V and 7 bases from J, leaving 14 bases between. The CDR3 is 12 amino acids. CDR3 nucleotides: TGTGCCTGGGGAGGGCACCTTGGTGGCTACACCTTC. As protein: CAWGGHLGGYTF.

This chain joins TRBV7-6 and TRBJ1-2; 7 bases are shared with TRBD1. Unmatched junction bases numbered 9, after V lost 4 bases and J lost 4 bases. The CDR3 loop spans 15 amino acids. Germline V gives CDR1 SGHVS, CDR2 FNYEAQ. CDR3 sequence: CASSSVMGQPYGYTF. The DNA for the CDR3 is TGTGCCAGCAGCTCGGTCATGGGACAGCCCTATGGCTACACCTTC.

This rearrangement joins TRBV7-2 to TRBJ2-3; 9 bases match TRBD2. CDR3 length equals 15 residues. The germline CDR1 and CDR2 sequences are SGHTA and FQGNSA. V trimming: 5 bases; J trimming: 1 base; junction bases outside the gene matches: 4. The chain's CDR3 is CASSMERGGTDTQYF. The DNA of the CDR3 is TGTGCCAGCAGCATGGAGCGGGGGGGCACAGATACGCAGTATTTT.

The chain has TRBV18 and TRBJ1-2; possibly TRBD1 for D (5 bases). This CDR3 spans 15 amino acids. Per the germline V gene, CDR1 is KGHSH and CDR2 is LQKENI. With 0 bases removed from V and 0 bases from J, the gap between germline ends came to 8 bases. The CDR3 DNA sequence: TGTGCCAGCTCACCACCACCAGGGTCTAACTATGGCTACACCTTC. Its protein product is CASSPPPGSNYGYTF.

This clone was recorded a few times. The same CDR3 arises from other DNA sequences in this sample as well. The chain carries TRBV6-5 and TRBJ1-2; no firm D call. The CDR3 is 13 amino acids. V lost 0 bases to trimming and J lost 5 bases, with 7 bases between them. The germline V gene encodes CDR1 MNHEY and CDR2 SVGAGI. The CDR3 here is CASSYSLRYGYTF. CDR3 sequence (DNA): TGTGCCAGCAGTTACTCGCTCAGATATGGCTACACCTTC.

The V gene is TRBV5-1, the J gene TRBJ2-3; D ambiguous. Deletions cut 1 base from V and 5 bases from J, with 8 bases between. This CDR3 has 13 amino acids. The germline CDR1 and CDR2 sequences are SGHRS and YFSETQ. The CDR3 is CASSLRFEDTQYF. The CDR3 DNA follows: TGCGCCAGCAGCTTGAGATTCGAAGATACGCAGTATTTT. The whole variable domain, filled in from reference TRBV5-1 and TRBJ2-3, reads KAGVTQTPRYLIKTRGQQVTLSCSPISGHRSVSWYQQTPGQGLQFLFEYFSETQRNKGNFPGRFSGRQFSNSRSEMNVSTLELGDSALYLCASSLRFEDTQYFGPGTRLTVL.

The chain joins TRBV9 to TRBJ2-3, with TRBD1 matching over 8 bases. The length of the CDR3 is 16 residues. Germline CDR1 and CDR2: SGDLS and YYNGEE. After removal of 4 bases from V and 2 bases from J, the junction contained 9 bases not matched to a gene. CDR3 residues: CASSPRQGFNTDTQYF. In DNA form, the CDR3 reads TGTGCCAGCAGCCCCAGACAGGGGTTCAACACAGATACGCAGTATTTT.

This clone turned up a few times. The V gene is TRBV29-1, the J gene TRBJ2-2; 9 nucleotides match TRBD2. V was clipped by 6 bases and J by 3 bases; unmatched bases: 5. The CDR3 has 14 amino acids. Per germline, CDR1 SQVTM and CDR2 ANQGSEA. CDR3: CSVAGGDYTGELFF. CDR3 DNA sequence: TGCAGCGTAGCGGGAGGCGACTACACCGGGGAGCTGTTTTTT.

The genes are TRBV29-1 and TRBJ1-4; D possibly corresponds to TRBD1 (5 bases). With 3 bases removed from V and 3 bases from J, the gap between germline ends came to 5 bases. This CDR3 region has 12 residues. Germline assignment: CDR1 SQVTM and CDR2 ANQGSEA. The CDR3 is CSVETANEKLFF. CDR3 nucleotides: TGCAGCGTTGAGACAGCTAATGAAAAACTGTTTTTT. Variable domain in full (rest from reference TRBV29-1 and TRBJ1-4): SAVISQKPSRDICQRGTSLTIQCQVDSQVTMMFWYRQQPGQSLTLIATANQGSEATYESGFVIDKFPISRPNLTFSTLTVSNMSPEDSSIYLCSVETANEKLFFGSGTQLSVL.

The chain is built from TRBV30 and TRBJ1-4, with 7 bases identical to TRBD1. The CDR3 has 16 residues. V lost 7 bases to trimming and J lost 3 bases; unmatched junction nucleotides: 14. CDR1 and CDR2 from the germline V gene are GTSNPN and SVGIG (reference sequence). The CDR3 DNA reads as TGTGCCTACGCGGACAGGACCTTTGGGGCTAATGAAAAACTGTTTTTT. Translating gives CAYADRTFGANEKLFF.

Only a few counts were recorded for this clone. V and J are TRBV29-1 and TRBJ2-4, with D possibly matching TRBD2 (5 bases). The V gene lost 0 bases and the J gene lost 0 bases, with 12 bases spanning the gap. CDR1 and CDR2 (germline): SQVTM, ANQGSEA. This CDR3 spans 16 amino acids. The CDR3 DNA reads TGCAGCGTTGAAGAGGGGAGTATACGAGCCAAAAACATTCAGTACTTC. Translating it yields CSVEEGSIRAKNIQYF.